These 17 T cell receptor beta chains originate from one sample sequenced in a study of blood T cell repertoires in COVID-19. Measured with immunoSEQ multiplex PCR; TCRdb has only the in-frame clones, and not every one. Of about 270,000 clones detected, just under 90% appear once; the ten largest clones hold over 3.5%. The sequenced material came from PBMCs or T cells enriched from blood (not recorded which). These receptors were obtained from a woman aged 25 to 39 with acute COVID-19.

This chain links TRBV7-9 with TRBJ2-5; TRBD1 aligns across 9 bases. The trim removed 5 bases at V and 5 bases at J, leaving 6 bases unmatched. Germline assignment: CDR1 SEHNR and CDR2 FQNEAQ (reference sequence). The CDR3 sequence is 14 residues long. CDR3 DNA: TGTGCCAGCAGCACCGGGACAGGGAGGGAGACCCAGTACTTC. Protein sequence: CASSTGTGRETQYF.

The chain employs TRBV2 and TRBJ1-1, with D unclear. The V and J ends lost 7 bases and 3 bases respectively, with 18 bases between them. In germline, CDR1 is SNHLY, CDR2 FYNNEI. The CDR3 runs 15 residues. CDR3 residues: CASIVLREDDTEAFF. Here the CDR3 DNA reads TGTGCCAGCATAGTCTTGAGGGAAGATGACACTGAAGCTTTCTTT.

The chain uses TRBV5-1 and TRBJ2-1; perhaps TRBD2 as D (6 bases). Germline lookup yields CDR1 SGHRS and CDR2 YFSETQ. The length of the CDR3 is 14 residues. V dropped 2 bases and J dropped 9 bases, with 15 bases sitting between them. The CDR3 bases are TGCGCCAGCAGCTTACTTTCGGGAGAAGGTGAGCAGTTCTTC. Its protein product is CASSLLSGEGEQFF.

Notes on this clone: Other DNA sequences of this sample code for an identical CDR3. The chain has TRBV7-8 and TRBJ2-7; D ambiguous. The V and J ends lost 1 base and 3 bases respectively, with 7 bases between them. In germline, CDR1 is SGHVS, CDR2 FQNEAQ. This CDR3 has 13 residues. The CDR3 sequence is CASSLGAGYEQYF. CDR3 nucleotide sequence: TGTGCCAGCAGCTTAGGTGCCGGCTACGAGCAGTACTTC.

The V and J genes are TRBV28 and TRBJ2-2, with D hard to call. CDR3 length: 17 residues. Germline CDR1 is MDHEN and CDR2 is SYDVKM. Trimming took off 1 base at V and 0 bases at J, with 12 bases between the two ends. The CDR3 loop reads CASSLSTVVTNTGELFF. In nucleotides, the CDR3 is TGTGCCAGCAGTTTATCAACAGTTGTTACGAACACCGGGGAGCTGTTTTTT.

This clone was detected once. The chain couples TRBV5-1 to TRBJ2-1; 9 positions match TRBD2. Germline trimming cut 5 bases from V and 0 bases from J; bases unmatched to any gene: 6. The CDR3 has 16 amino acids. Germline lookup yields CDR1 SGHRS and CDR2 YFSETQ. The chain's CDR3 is CASRPSSGTSYNEQFF. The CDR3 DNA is TGCGCCAGCAGACCCTCTAGCGGGACCTCCTACAATGAGCAGTTCTTC.

The CDR3 DNA sequence: TGCGCCAGCAGTGAGGGTGACAGCTCCTACAATGAGCAGTTCTTC. This sequence encodes CASSEGDSSYNEQFF. The gene calls are TRBV10-1 and TRBJ2-1, with D perhaps TRBD1 (5 bases). V was clipped by 2 bases and J by 0 bases, with 8 bases between them. The CDR3 sequence is 15 residues long. CDR1 is WNHNN, CDR2 SYGVQD, per germline (reference sequence).

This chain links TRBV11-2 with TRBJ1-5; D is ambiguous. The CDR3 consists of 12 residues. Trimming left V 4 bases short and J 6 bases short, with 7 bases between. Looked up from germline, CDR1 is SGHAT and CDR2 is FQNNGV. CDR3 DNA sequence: TGTGCCAGCAGCTCAAACGGTCAGCCCCAGCATTTT. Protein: CASSSNGQPQHF.

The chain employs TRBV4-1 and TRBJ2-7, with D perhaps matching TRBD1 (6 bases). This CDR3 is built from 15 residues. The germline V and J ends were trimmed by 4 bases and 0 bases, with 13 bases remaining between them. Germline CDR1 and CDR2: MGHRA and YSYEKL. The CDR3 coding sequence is TGCGCCAGCAGCCCCTACCAGGGGAACTCCTACGAGCAGTACTTC. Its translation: CASSPYQGNSYEQYF.

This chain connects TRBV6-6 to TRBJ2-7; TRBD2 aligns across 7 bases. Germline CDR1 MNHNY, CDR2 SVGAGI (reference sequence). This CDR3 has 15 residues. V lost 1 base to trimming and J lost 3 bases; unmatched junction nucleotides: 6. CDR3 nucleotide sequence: TGTGCCAGCAGTTACTGGCCCCCGGGAGGCTACGAGCAGTACTTC. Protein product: CASSYWPPGGYEQYF.

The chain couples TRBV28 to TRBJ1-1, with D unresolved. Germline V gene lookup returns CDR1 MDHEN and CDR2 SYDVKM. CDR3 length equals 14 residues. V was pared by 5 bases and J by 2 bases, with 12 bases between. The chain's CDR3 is CASSPVTTNTEAFF. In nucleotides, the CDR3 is TGTGCCAGCAGTCCCGTGACAACTAACACTGAAGCTTTCTTT. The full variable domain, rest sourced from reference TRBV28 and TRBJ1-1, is DVKVTQSSRYLVKRTGEKVFLECVQDMDHENMFWYRQDPGLGLRLIYFSYDVKMKEKGDIPEGYSVSREKKERFSLILESASTNQTSMYLCASSPVTTNTEAFFGQGTRLTVV.

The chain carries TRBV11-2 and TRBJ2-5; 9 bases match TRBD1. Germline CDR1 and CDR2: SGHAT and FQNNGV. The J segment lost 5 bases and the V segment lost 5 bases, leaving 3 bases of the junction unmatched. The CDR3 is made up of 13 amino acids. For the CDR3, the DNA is TGTGCCAGCAGCGTGACAGGGGGGGAGACCCAGTACTTC. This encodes CASSVTGGETQYF. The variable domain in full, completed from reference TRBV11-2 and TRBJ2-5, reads EAGVAQSPRYKIIEKRQSVAFWCNPISGHATLYWYQQILGQGPKLLIQFQNNGVVDDSQLPKDRFSAERLKGVDSTLKIQPAKLEDSAVYLCASSVTGGETQYFGPGTRLLVL.

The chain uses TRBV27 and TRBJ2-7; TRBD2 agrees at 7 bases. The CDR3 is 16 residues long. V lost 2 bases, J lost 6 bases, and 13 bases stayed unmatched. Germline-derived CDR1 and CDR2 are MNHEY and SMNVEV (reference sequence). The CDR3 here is CASSLTFSTSDAEQYF. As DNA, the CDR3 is TGTGCCAGCAGTTTAACATTTTCTACTAGCGATGCCGAGCAGTACTTC.

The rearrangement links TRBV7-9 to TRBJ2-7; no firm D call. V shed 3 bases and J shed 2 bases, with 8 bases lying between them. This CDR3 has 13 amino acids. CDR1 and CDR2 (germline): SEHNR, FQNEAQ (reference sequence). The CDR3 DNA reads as TGTGCCAGCAGCTTGTTTCAGGCCTACGAGCAGTACTTC. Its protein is CASSLFQAYEQYF.

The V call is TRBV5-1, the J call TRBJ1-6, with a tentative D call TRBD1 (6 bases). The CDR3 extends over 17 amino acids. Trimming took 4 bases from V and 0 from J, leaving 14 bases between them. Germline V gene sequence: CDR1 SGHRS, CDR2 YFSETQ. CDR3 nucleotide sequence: TGCGCCAGCAGCCCAGGACAGTTCGGCTCCTATAATTCACCCCTCCACTTT. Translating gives CASSPGQFGSYNSPLHF.

The CDR3 coding sequence is TGTGCCAGCAGCCTTAACGGGACAGCCTTAATTAGCAATCAGCCCCAGCATTTT. Translated: CASSLNGTALISNQPQHF. This chain links TRBV11-2 with TRBJ1-5; 7 bases are shared with TRBD1. The CDR3 contains 18 residues. V shed 5 bases and J 0 bases; nucleotides not matched to a gene: 13. Germline V gene sequence: CDR1 SGHAT, CDR2 FQNNGV.

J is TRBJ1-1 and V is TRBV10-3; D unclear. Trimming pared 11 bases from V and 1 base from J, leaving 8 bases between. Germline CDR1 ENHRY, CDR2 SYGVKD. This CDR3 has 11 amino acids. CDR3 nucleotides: TGTGCCGTTCTCGGGAACACTGAAGCTTTCTTT. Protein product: CAVLGNTEAFF.